This is a list of T cell receptor beta chains from one sample in a study of blood T cells in healthy people across ages. Each CDR3 protein is one row after TCRdb ran MiXCR on the 5' RACE reads. In the table there are 450,000 to 700,000 distinct CDR3 sequences, 25% to 30% of which are singletons. The material sequenced was blood. These receptors originate from an older woman in good health. Both conserved end residues are part of each CDR3. The D gene is left open where the match is weak. Part of the rows lack a size; the others show once, few, many or a class for expanded clones.

j_call,clone_size,d_call,v_call,cdr3_aa,cdr3_nt
TRBJ1-1,.,.,TRBV11-3,CASSPRQEAFF,TGTGCCAGCAGCCCTCGACAGGAAGCTTTCTTT
TRBJ1-4,few,.,TRBV27,CASRPLGTANEKLFF,TGTGCCAGCAGGCCTCTTGGGACGGCTAATGAAAAACTGTTTTTT
TRBJ2-3,.,.,TRBV29-1,CSVVSQGSKADTQYF,TGCAGCGTTGTAAGCCAGGGGTCAAAGGCAGATACGCAGTATTTT
TRBJ1-4,few,TRBD1,TRBV6-1,CASSVRQGLSGGLFF,TGTGCCAGCAGTGTTCGACAGGGCTTAAGCGGCGGACTGTTTTTT
TRBJ2-1,.,TRBD1,TRBV27,CASTRTGGNNEQFF,TGTGCCAGCACCCGGACAGGCGGTAACAATGAGCAGTTCTTC
TRBJ1-1,once,.,TRBV6-5,CAVGVLGGEAFF,TGTGCCGTGGGGGTTCTAGGGGGTGAAGCTTTCTTT
TRBJ1-2,.,TRBD1,TRBV12-3/TRBV12-4,CASSLMQGAQGYTF,TGTGCCAGCAGTCTGATGCAGGGGGCGCAGGGCTACACCTTC
TRBJ1-1,.,.,TRBV20-1,CSAYRDASPNTEAFF,TGCAGTGCTTACAGGGATGCCAGTCCGAACACTGAAGCTTTCTTT
TRBJ2-7,.,.,TRBV7-9,CASSTGPASQYEQYF,TGTGCCAGCAGCACAGGGCCCGCCTCCCAATACGAGCAGTACTTC
TRBJ1-2,.,.,TRBV20-1,CSARDMGSLNYGYTF,TGCAGTGCTAGAGATATGGGCAGCCTTAACTATGGCTACACCTTC
TRBJ2-2,few,TRBD2,TRBV29-1,CSVAGGSGTGELFF,TGCAGCGTCGCGGGGGGAAGCGGAACCGGGGAGCTGTTTTTT
TRBJ2-5,.,.,TRBV7-9,CASNLLRGGEETQYF,TGTGCCAGCAACCTTCTCCGAGGAGGGGAAGAGACCCAGTACTTC
TRBJ1-1,few,.,TRBV7-2,CASSRTPTEAFF,TGTGCCAGCAGCCGAACACCCACTGAAGCTTTCTTT
TRBJ2-1,few,.,TRBV7-7,CASSLSTANEQFF,TGTGCTAGCAGCCTATCGACCGCCAATGAGCAGTTCTTC
TRBJ1-1,few,TRBD1,TRBV7-2,CASSLDTGGSKAFF,TGTGCCAGCAGCTTAGATACAGGGGGCTCGAAGGCTTTCTTT
TRBJ1-1,few,.,TRBV20-1,CSASSRMNTEAFF,TGCAGTGCTAGTAGCCGAATGAACACTGAAGCTTTCTTT
TRBJ2-1,.,.,TRBV7-2,CASSLSHKNEQFF,TGTGCCAGCAGCTTGAGCCACAAAAATGAGCAGTTCTTC
TRBJ2-3,once,TRBD2,TRBV7-9,CASSLLLAGTTDTQYF,TGTGCCAGCAGCTTGCTGCTAGCGGGAACCACAGATACGCAGTATTTT
TRBJ2-7,few,.,TRBV10-3,CAISESSRYEQYF,TGTGCCATCAGTGAGTCGAGTCGATACGAGCAGTACTTC
TRBJ2-3,few,TRBD2,TRBV20-1,CSGTSGGDPTDTQYF,TGCAGTGGGACTAGCGGGGGGGATCCCACAGATACGCAGTATTTT
TRBJ2-5,few,TRBD2,TRBV18,CASSHLYSPGTSETQYF,TGTGCCAGCTCACACCTCTACTCCCCGGGGACTAGTGAGACCCAGTACTTC
TRBJ2-5,.,.,TRBV24-1,CATSEPGQRGETQYF,TGTGCCACCAGTGAGCCAGGACAGCGAGGGGAGACCCAGTACTTC
TRBJ2-5,.,.,TRBV7-9,CASSPPRNF,TGTGCCAGCAGCCCCCCCAGGAACTTC
TRBJ1-1,.,TRBD1,TRBV29-1,CSVAGTGVTEAFF,TGCAGCGTAGCCGGGACAGGGGTCACTGAAGCTTTCTTT
TRBJ1-4,few,TRBD1,TRBV9,CASSVGTGLNEKLFF,TGTGCCAGCAGCGTAGGGACAGGCCTTAATGAAAAACTGTTTTTT
TRBJ1-2,.,.,TRBV25-1,CASSSHNYGYTF,TGTGCCAGCAGTTCTCATAACTATGGCTACACCTTC
TRBJ2-5,.,TRBD1,TRBV5-1,CASSLVRQGKDGETQYF,TGCGCCAGCAGCTTGGTTAGACAGGGAAAAGATGGGGAGACTCAGTACTTC
TRBJ2-7,.,TRBD1,TRBV9,CASSVGQGFYEQYF,TGTGCCAGCAGCGTGGGACAGGGGTTTTACGAGCAGTACTTC
TRBJ1-1,.,TRBD1,TRBV12-3/TRBV12-4,CASSLRAGGMNTEAFF,TGTGCCAGCAGTTTGAGGGCAGGGGGTATGAACACTGAAGCTTTCTTT
TRBJ2-5,.,TRBD1,TRBV10-3,CAINRTGEETQYF,TGTGCCATCAACCGGACAGGGGAGGAGACCCAGTACTTC
TRBJ2-5,few,.,TRBV7-2,CASSSNTGAQETQYF,TGTGCCAGCAGCTCTAATACCGGGGCCCAAGAGACCCAGTACTTC
TRBJ1-1,.,.,TRBV6-2/TRBV6-3,CASSYSTTKPDTEAFF,TGTGCCAGCAGTTACTCGACTACCAAACCGGACACTGAAGCTTTCTTT
TRBJ1-2,.,.,TRBV7-9,CASSLVAQGGGYTF,TGTGCCAGCAGCTTAGTTGCGCAGGGAGGTGGCTACACCTTC
TRBJ2-7,.,TRBD1,TRBV11-3,CASRRSGQGNEQYF,TGTGCCAGCAGACGATCGGGACAGGGTAACGAGCAGTACTTC
TRBJ1-1,many,.,TRBV4-2,CASSQGGGSEAFF,TGTGCCAGCAGCCAAGGGGGAGGATCTGAAGCTTTCTTT
TRBJ2-5,few,TRBD2,TRBV7-2,CASSLESGRVSTTQYF,TGTGCCAGCAGCTTAGAGTCGGGGAGGGTTTCAACAACCCAGTACTTC
TRBJ2-1,few,.,TRBV10-3,CAISESWAGSDHHCNERFF,TGTGCCATCAGTGAGTCTTGGGCAGGGTCAGACCACCACTGCAATGAGCGGTTCTTC
TRBJ2-7,few,TRBD1,TRBV4-3,CASSQERGGAAYEQYF,TGCGCCAGCAGCCAAGAAAGAGGGGGCGCAGCCTACGAGCAGTACTTC
TRBJ2-4,few,TRBD2,TRBV4-1,CASSPPGRGENIQHF,TGCGCCAGCAGCCCCCCAGGGAGGGGTGAAAACATTCAGCACTTC
TRBJ1-1,few,.,TRBV5-4,CASSPGHLATEAFF,TGTGCCAGCAGCCCGGGCCACTTAGCCACTGAAGCTTTCTTT
TRBJ2-7,.,.,TRBV3-1,CASSHFVRPGHLVSYEQYF,TGTGCCAGCAGCCATTTTGTTAGACCGGGACACCTCGTTTCTTACGAGCAGTACTTC
TRBJ1-4,many,.,TRBV3-1,CASSQGPADPEKLFF,TGTGCCAGCAGCCAAGGGCCGGCAGATCCGGAAAAACTGTTTTTT
TRBJ1-2,few,TRBD1,TRBV20-1,CSAMTGGSPNYGYTF,TGCAGTGCTATGACAGGGGGCTCTCCTAACTATGGCTACACCTTC
TRBJ2-1,few,TRBD2,TRBV4-1,CASSHLAGGSYNEQFF,TGCGCCAGCAGCCACTTAGCGGGGGGGTCCTACAATGAGCAGTTCTTC
TRBJ2-1,.,TRBD2,TRBV20-1,CSAREVQRGWHEQFF,TGCAGTGCTAGAGAGGTCCAGCGGGGCTGGCATGAGCAGTTCTTC
TRBJ1-1,once,TRBD1,TRBV12-3/TRBV12-4,CASALQGSVGEAFF,TGTGCCAGCGCCCTACAGGGGAGTGTAGGGGAAGCTTTCTTT
TRBJ1-2,few,.,TRBV25-1,CASSEPASYYGYTF,TGTGCCAGCAGTGAGCCGGCCTCCTATTATGGCTACACCTTC
TRBJ1-2,.,.,TRBV20-1,CSGQVTRLGYTF,TGCAGTGGACAGGTTACAAGATTGGGCTACACCTTC
TRBJ2-5,.,TRBD2,TRBV20-1,CSAQSGGVAGNQETQYF,TGCAGTGCTCAGAGTGGTGGGGTAGCGGGGAACCAAGAGACCCAGTACTTC
TRBJ1-4,once,.,TRBV7-9,CASSLFLRNNEKLFF,TGTGCCAGCAGCTTATTTCTTCGTAATAATGAAAAACTGTTTTTT
TRBJ2-5,few,.,TRBV6-2/TRBV6-3,CASSSGSRSRETQYF,TGTGCCAGCAGCTCAGGTAGCAGGTCCCGCGAGACCCAGTACTTC
TRBJ2-1,few,TRBD2,TRBV12-3/TRBV12-4,CASSLATASGGSYNEQFF,TGTGCCAGCAGTTTAGCGACGGCTAGCGGGGGTTCTTACAATGAGCAGTTCTTC
TRBJ1-3,few,.,TRBV29-1,CSVDVGAGNTIYF,TGCAGCGTTGATGTGGGAGCTGGAAACACCATATATTTT
TRBJ2-7,few,TRBD1,TRBV7-2,CASSLRDRGFYERYF,TGTGCCAGCAGCTTAAGGGACAGGGGTTTTTACGAGCGGTACTTC
TRBJ2-1,.,TRBD1,TRBV7-2,CASSFLTGGNEQFF,TGTGCCAGCAGCTTCCTGACAGGGGGCAATGAGCAGTTCTTC
TRBJ2-7,.,.,TRBV6-2/TRBV6-3,CASSYWGHQGNEQYF,TGTGCCAGCAGTTACTGGGGACACCAAGGGAACGAGCAGTACTTC